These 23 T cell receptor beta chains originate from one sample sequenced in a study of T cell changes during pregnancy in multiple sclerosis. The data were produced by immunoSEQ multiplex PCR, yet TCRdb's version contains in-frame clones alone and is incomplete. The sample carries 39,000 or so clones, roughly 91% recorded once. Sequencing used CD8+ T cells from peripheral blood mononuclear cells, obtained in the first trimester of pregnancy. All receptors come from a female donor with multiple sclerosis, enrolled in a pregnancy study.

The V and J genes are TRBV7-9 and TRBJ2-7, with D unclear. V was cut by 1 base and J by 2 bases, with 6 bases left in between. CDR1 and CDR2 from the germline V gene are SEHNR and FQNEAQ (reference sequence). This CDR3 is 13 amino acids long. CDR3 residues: CASSLDEAYEQYF. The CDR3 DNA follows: TGTGCCAGCAGCTTAGACGAGGCCTACGAGCAGTACTTC.

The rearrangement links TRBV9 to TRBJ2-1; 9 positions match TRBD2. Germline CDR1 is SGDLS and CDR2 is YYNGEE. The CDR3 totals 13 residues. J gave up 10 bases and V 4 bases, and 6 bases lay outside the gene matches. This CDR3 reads CASSLGGGAEQFF. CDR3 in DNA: TGTGCCAGCAGCCTAGGCGGGGGGGCGGAGCAGTTCTTC.

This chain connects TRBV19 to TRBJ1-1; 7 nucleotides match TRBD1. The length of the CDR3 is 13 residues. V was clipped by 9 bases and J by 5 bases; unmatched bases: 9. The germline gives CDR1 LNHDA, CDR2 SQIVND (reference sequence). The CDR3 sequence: CASRQGAITEAFF. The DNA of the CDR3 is TGTGCCAGCCGACAGGGCGCAATAACTGAAGCTTTCTTT.

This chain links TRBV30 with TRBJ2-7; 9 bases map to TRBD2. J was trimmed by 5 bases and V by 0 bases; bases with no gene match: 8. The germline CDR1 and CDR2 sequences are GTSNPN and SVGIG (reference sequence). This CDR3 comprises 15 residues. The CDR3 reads CAWSVGAGGGDEQYF. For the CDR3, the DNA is TGTGCCTGGAGTGTAGGGGCGGGAGGGGGCGACGAGCAGTACTTC.

The CDR3 here is CASSVSTQGQVNTGELFF. CDR3 DNA: TGTGCCAGCAGCGTATCGACCCAGGGGCAGGTGAACACCGGGGAGCTGTTTTTT. V is TRBV9 and J is TRBJ2-2, with D possibly TRBD1 on 6 matching bases. The CDR3 consists of 18 residues. The ends were cut back, 1 base at V and 1 base at J, with 17 bases in the middle. Germline V gene data show CDR1 as SGDLS and CDR2 as YYNGEE.

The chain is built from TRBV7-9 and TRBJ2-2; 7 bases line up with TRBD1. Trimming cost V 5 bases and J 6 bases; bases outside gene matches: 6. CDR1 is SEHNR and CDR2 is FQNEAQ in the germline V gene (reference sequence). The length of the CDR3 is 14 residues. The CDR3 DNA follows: TGTGCCAGCAGCGCCACAGGGGAGCCCGGGGAGCTGTTTTTT. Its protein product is CASSATGEPGELFF.

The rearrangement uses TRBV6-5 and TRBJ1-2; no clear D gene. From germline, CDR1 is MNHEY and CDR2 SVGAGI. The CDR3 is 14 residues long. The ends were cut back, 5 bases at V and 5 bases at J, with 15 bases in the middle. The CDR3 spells CASSQPDGIYGYTF. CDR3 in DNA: TGTGCCAGCAGTCAGCCGGACGGGATTTATGGCTACACCTTC.

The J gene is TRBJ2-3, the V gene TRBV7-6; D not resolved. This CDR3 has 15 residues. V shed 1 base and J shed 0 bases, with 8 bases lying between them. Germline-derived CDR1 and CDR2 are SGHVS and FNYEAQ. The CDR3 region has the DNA TGTGCCAGCAGCTTAGAGCCCACTAGCACAGATACGCAGTATTTT. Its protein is CASSLEPTSTDTQYF.

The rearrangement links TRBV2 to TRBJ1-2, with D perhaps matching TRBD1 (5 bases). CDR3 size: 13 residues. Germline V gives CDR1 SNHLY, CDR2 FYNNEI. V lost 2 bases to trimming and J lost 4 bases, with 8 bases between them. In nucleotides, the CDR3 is TGTGCCAGCAGTGAATGGGACTCCTATGGCTACACCTTC. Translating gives CASSEWDSYGYTF.

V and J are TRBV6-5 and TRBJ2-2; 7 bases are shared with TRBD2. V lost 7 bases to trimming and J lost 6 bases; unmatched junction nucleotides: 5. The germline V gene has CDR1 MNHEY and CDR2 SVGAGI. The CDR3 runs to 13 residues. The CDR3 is CASTLGGAGELFF. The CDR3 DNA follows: TGTGCCAGCACCCTGGGGGGGGCCGGGGAGCTGTTTTTT.

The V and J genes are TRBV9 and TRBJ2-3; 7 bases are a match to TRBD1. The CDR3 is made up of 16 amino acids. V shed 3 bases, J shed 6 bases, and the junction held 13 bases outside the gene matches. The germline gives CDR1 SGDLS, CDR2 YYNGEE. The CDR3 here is CASSAHSGTASDTQYF. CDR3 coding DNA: TGTGCCAGCAGCGCCCACTCCGGGACAGCCTCCGATACGCAGTATTTT.

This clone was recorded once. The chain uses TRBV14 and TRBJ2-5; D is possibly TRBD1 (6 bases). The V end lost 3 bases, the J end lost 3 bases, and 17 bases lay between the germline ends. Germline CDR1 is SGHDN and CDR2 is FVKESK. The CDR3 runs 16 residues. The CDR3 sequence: CASSHFLTGTKETQYF. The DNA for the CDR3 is TGTGCCAGCAGCCACTTTCTTACCGGGACAAAAGAGACCCAGTACTTC. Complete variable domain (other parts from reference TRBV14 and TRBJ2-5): EAGVTQFPSHSVIEKGQTVTLRCDPISGHDNLYWYRRVMGKEIKFLLHFVKESKQDESGMPNNRFLAERTGGTYSTLKVQPAELEDSGVYFCASSHFLTGTKETQYFGPGTRLLVL.

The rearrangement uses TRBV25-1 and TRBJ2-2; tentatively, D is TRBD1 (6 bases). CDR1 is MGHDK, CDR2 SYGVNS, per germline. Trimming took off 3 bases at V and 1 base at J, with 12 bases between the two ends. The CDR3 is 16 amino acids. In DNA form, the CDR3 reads TGTGCCAGCAGTGACTCGGACAGAATGAACACCGGGGAGCTGTTTTTT. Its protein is CASSDSDRMNTGELFF.

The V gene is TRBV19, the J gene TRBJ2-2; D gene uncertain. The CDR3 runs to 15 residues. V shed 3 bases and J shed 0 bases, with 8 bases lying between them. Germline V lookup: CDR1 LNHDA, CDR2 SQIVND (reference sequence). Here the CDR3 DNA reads TGTGCCAGTAGTATTGAGCGTCCGAACACCGGGGAGCTGTTTTTT. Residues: CASSIERPNTGELFF.

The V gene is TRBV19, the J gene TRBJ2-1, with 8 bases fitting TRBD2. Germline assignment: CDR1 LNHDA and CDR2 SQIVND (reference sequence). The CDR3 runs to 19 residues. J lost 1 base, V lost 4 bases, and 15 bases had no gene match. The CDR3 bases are TGTGCCAGTAGTAACCAACTAGCGGCCTGCCTTCTATCCTACAATGAGCAGTTCTTC. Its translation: CASSNQLAACLLSYNEQFF.

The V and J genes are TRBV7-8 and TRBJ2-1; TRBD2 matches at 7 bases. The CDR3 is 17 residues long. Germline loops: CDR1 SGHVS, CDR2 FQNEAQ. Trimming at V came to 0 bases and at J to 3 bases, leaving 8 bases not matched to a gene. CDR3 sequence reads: CASSLAFEAGVYNEQFF. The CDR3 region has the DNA TGTGCCAGCAGCTTAGCTTTTGAGGCGGGGGTCTACAATGAGCAGTTCTTC.

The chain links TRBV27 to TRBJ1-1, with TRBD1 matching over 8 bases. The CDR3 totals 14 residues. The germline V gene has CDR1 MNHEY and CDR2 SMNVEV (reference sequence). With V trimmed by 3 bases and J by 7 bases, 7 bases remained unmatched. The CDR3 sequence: CASSFDRGYGEAFF. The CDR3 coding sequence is TGTGCCAGCAGTTTCGACAGGGGTTACGGTGAAGCTTTCTTT.

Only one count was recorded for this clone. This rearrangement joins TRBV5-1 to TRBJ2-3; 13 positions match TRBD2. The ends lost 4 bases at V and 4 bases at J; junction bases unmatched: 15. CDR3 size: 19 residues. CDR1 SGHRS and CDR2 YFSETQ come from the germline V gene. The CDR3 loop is CASSAALLAGGLVADTQYF. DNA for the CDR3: TGCGCCAGCAGCGCAGCCCTACTAGCGGGGGGGCTTGTCGCAGATACGCAGTATTTT. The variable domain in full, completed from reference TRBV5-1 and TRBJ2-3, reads KAGVTQTPRYLIKTRGQQVTLSCSPISGHRSVSWYQQTPGQGLQFLFEYFSETQRNKGNFPGRFSGRQFSNSRSEMNVSTLELGDSALYLCASSAALLAGGLVADTQYFGPGTRLTVL.

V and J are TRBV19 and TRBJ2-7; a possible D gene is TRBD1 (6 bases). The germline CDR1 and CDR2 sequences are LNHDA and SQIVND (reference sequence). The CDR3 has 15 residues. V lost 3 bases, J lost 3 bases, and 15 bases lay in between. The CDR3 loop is CASSILQGLLYEQYF. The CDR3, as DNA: TGTGCCAGTAGTATTCTACAGGGTCTCCTCTACGAGCAGTACTTC.

The CDR3 loop reads CSVVEWGQIYGYTF. CDR3 coding DNA: TGCAGCGTTGTAGAGTGGGGACAGATTTATGGCTACACCTTC. The chain employs TRBV29-1 and TRBJ1-2; 7 positions match TRBD1. Germline-derived CDR1 and CDR2 are SQVTM and ANQGSEA. Trimming removed 4 bases from V and 5 bases from J; junction bases left unmatched: 10. The CDR3 has 14 residues. The complete variable domain, with remaining parts taken from reference TRBV29-1 and TRBJ1-2, reads SAVISQKPSRDICQRGTSLTIQCQVDSQVTMMFWYRQQPGQSLTLIATANQGSEATYESGFVIDKFPISRPNLTFSTLTVSNMSPEDSSIYLCSVVEWGQIYGYTFGSGTRLTVV.

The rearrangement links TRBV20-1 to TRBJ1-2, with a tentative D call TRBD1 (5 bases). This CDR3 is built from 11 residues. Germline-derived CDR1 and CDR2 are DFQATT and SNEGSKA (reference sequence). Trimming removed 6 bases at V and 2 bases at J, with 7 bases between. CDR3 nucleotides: TGCAGTGCAGCAGGGAACTATGGCTACACCTTC. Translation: CSAAGNYGYTF.

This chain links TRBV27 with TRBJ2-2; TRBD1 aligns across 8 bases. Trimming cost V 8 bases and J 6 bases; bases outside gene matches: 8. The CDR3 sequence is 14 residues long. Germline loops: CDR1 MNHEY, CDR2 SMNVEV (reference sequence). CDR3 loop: CASHGTGSPGELFF. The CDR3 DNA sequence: TGTGCCAGCCACGGGACAGGTTCCCCCGGGGAGCTGTTTTTT.

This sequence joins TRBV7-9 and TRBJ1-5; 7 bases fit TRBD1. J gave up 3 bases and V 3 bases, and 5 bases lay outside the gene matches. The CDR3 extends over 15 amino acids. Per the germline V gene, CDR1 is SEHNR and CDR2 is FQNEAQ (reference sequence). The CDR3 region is CASSFGGQHNQPQHF. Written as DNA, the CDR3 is TGTGCCAGCAGCTTTGGGGGACAGCACAATCAGCCCCAGCATTTT.